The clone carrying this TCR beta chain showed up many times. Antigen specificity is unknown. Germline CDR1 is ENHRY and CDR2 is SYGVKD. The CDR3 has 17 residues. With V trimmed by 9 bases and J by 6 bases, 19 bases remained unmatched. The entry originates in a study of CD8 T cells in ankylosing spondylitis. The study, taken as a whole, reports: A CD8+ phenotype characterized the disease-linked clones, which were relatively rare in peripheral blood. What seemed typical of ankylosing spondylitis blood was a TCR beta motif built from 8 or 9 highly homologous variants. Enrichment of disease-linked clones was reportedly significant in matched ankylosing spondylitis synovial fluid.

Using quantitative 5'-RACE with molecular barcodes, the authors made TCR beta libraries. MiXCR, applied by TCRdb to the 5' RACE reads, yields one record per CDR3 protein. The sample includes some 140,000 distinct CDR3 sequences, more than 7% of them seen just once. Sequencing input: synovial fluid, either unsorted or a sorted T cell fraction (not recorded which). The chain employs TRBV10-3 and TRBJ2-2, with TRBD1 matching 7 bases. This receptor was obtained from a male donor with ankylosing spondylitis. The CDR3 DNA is TGTGCCATTTCACAGGGGACAGTCGCCGGGCAGGCCGGGGAGCTGTTTTTT. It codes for CAISQGTVAGQAGELFF.